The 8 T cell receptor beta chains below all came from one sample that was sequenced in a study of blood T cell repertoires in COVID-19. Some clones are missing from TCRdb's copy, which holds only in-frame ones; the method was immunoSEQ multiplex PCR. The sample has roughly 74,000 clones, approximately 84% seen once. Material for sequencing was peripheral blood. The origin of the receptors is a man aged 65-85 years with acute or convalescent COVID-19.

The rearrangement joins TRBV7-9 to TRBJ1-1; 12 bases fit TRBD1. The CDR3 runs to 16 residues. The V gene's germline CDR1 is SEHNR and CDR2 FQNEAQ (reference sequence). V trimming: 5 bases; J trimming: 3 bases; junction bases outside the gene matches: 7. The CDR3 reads CASSRGQGAGDTEAFF. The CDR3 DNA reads TGTGCCAGCAGCAGGGGACAGGGGGCGGGGGACACTGAAGCTTTCTTT.

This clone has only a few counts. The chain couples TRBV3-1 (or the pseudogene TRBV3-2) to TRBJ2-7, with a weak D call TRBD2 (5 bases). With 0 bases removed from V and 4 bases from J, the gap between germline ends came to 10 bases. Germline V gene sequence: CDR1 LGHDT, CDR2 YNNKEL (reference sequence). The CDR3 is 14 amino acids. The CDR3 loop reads CASSQDISGYEQYF. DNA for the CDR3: TGTGCCAGCAGCCAAGATATATCGGGATACGAGCAGTACTTC.

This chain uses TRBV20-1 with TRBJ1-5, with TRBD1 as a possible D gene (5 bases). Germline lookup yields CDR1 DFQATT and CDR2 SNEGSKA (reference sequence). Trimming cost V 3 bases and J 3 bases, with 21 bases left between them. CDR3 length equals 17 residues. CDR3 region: CSASLGGSRNFNQPQHF. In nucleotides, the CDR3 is TGCAGTGCTAGTTTGGGGGGTTCTCGAAATTTCAATCAGCCCCAGCATTTT.

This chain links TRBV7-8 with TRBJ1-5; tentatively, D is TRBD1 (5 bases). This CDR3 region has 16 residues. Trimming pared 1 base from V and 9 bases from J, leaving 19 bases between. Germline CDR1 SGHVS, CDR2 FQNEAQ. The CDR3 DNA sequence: TGTGCCAGCAGCTTAGGGACCGGGTCGCAGGGCCTGCCCCAGCATTTT. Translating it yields CASSLGTGSQGLPQHF.

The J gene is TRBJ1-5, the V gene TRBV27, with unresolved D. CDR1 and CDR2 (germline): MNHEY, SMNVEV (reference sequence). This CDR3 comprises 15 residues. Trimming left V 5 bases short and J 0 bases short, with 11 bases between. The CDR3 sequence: CASSQTHDSNQPQHF. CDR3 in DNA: TGTGCCAGCAGTCAGACTCATGATAGCAATCAGCCCCAGCATTTT.

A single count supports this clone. CDR3 nucleotides: TGTGCCAGCAGCCAGGACAGAGCCAAAAACATTCAGTACTTC. Protein: CASSQDRAKNIQYF. The chain has TRBV5-4 and TRBJ2-4; a possible D gene is TRBD1 (6 bases). The CDR3 sequence is 14 residues long. The V and J ends lost 4 bases and 0 bases respectively, with 8 bases between them. CDR1 and CDR2 from the germline V gene are SGHNT and YYREEE (reference sequence).

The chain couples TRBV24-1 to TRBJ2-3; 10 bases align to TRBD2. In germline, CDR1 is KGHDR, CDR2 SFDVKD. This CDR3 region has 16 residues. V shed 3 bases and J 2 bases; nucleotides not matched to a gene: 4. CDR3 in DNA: TGTGCCACCAGTGATCGACTAGCGGGCCCCACAGATACGCAGTATTTT. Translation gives CATSDRLAGPTDTQYF.

CDR3 in amino acids: CSVGLAGALNIQYF. CDR3 DNA: TGCAGCGTTGGTCTCGCGGGAGCTCTGAACATTCAGTACTTC. The chain recombines TRBV29-1 with TRBJ2-4, with 7 bases aligning to TRBD2. CDR1 is SQVTM and CDR2 is ANQGSEA in the germline V gene. There are 14 residues in the CDR3. V lost 4 bases, J lost 7 bases, and 10 bases stayed unmatched.